This entry lists 23 T cell receptor beta chains sequenced from one sample in a study of cytomegalovirus exposure and HLA in healthy donors. A multiplex PCR was run with 60 Vbeta primers and 13 Jbeta primers. Method: immunoSEQ multiplex PCR; TCRdb's copy keeps in-frame clones and lacks some. The table has some 120,000 clones, 80% seen once. The sequencing input was PBMCs. The receptors derive from a man younger than 40 in good health and CMV-seronegative.

This sequence joins TRBV27 and TRBJ1-4, with D possibly matching TRBD1 (5 bases). V dropped 6 bases and J dropped 4 bases, with 12 bases sitting between them. From germline, CDR1 is MNHEY and CDR2 SMNVEV (reference sequence). The CDR3 is made up of 14 amino acids. The CDR3 coding sequence is TGTGCCAGCAGCTTGGACAAGTTTAATGAAAAACTGTTTTTT. Translated: CASSLDKFNEKLFF.

Notes on this clone: The junction departs from germline at one end; a sequencing error may be responsible. This chain links TRBV7-9 with TRBJ2-3, with a weak D call TRBD2 (6 bases). Germline loops: CDR1 SEHNR, CDR2 FQNEAQ (reference sequence). CDR3 length equals 16 residues. The CDR3 loop is CSSSLVSGAVTDTQYF. DNA for the CDR3: TGTTCCAGCAGCTTAGTGTCGGGAGCAGTTACAGATACGCAGTATTTT.

The V and J genes are TRBV27 and TRBJ1-2, with 7 bases fitting TRBD1. Germline lookup yields CDR1 MNHEY and CDR2 SMNVEV (reference sequence). The CDR3 is 16 residues long. The junction had 18 bases not matched to a gene; V was cut back by 10 bases and J by 4 bases. CDR3 amino acids: CATSRMVPTGTYGYTF. The CDR3 nucleotides are TGTGCCACTTCCAGGATGGTACCGACAGGGACCTATGGCTACACCTTC.

This clone has a single count. The chain couples TRBV2 to TRBJ1-1, with D uncertain. CDR1 SNHLY and CDR2 FYNNEI come from the germline V gene. The CDR3 runs to 14 residues. Trimming took 1 base from V and 0 from J, leaving 6 bases between them. In DNA, the CDR3 is TGTGCCAGCAGTGAAGGCAACATGAACACTGAAGCTTTCTTT. The encoded protein is CASSEGNMNTEAFF.

In this sample, this clone turned up a few times. The V gene is TRBV6-6, the J gene TRBJ1-5; the D is unclear. The CDR3 covers 14 residues. The V and J ends lost 7 bases and 2 bases respectively, with 12 bases between them. Germline loops: CDR1 MNHNY, CDR2 SVGAGI (reference sequence). CDR3 residues: CASTLLAGNQPQHF. CDR3 nucleotides: TGTGCCAGCACCCTACTGGCGGGCAATCAGCCCCAGCATTTT.

The chain combines TRBV7-8 with TRBJ2-2; 7 bases line up with TRBD1. J was trimmed by 7 bases and V by 4 bases; bases with no gene match: 12. The V gene's germline CDR1 is SGHVS and CDR2 FQNEAQ. The CDR3 loop spans 16 amino acids. CDR3 DNA sequence: TGTGCCAGCAGCTCATATAGACAGGGAAGTGTCGGGGAGCTGTTTTTT. This translates into CASSSYRQGSVGELFF.

V and J are TRBV9 and TRBJ2-3, with TRBD2 matching 7 bases. The CDR3 sequence is 18 residues long. Losses at the gene ends were 3 bases for V and 4 bases for J; bases not matched to a gene: 17. Germline V gene sequence: CDR1 SGDLS, CDR2 YYNGEE. CDR3 sequence reads: CASSAPREEAGIADTQYF. CDR3 nucleotide sequence: TGTGCCAGCAGCGCCCCCCGCGAGGAAGCGGGAATAGCAGATACGCAGTATTTT.

The chain recombines TRBV7-2 with TRBJ2-5; 16 bases align to TRBD2. In germline, CDR1 is SGHTA, CDR2 FQGNSA. Trimming took 7 bases from V and 5 from J; bases not matched to a gene: 7. This CDR3 comprises 16 residues. In nucleotides, the CDR3 is TGTGCCAGCACCCAGGGACTAGCGGGAGGGCCTGAGACCCAGTACTTC. Protein: CASTQGLAGGPETQYF.

V usage is TRBV5-6 and J usage is TRBJ2-1, with D possibly being TRBD1 (6 bases). The CDR3 is 16 residues long. V lost 1 base, J lost 3 bases, and 14 bases lay in between. Germline CDR1 is SGHDT and CDR2 is YYEEEE. The CDR3 here is CASSLLTGTYYNEQFF. CDR3 coding DNA: TGTGCCAGCAGCTTGCTGACCGGGACATACTACAATGAGCAGTTCTTC. The full variable domain, completed using reference TRBV5-6 and TRBJ2-1, is DAGVTQSPTHLIKTRGQQVTLRCSPKSGHDTVSWYQQALGQGPQFIFQYYEEEERQRGNFPDRFSGHQFPNYSSELNVNALLLGDSALYLCASSLLTGTYYNEQFFGPGTRLTVL.

The rearrangement links TRBV19 to TRBJ2-7; TRBD1 aligns across 7 bases. The length of the CDR3 is 14 residues. V lost 5 bases to trimming and J lost 1 base; unmatched junction nucleotides: 5. Germline V gene sequence: CDR1 LNHDA, CDR2 SQIVND (reference sequence). CDR3 amino acids: CASSAPGQSYEQYF. CDR3 in DNA: TGTGCCAGTAGTGCTCCGGGACAGTCCTACGAGCAGTACTTC.

This sequence joins TRBV19 and TRBJ2-1; 9 positions agree with TRBD1. Trimming at V came to 2 bases and at J to 5 bases, leaving 4 bases not matched to a gene. The length of the CDR3 is 15 residues. The germline V gene encodes CDR1 LNHDA and CDR2 SQIVND (reference sequence). The CDR3 region is CASSIWDRADNEQFF. The CDR3 nucleotides are TGTGCCAGTAGTATATGGGACAGGGCGGACAATGAGCAGTTCTTC.

The chain uses TRBV6-5 and TRBJ2-7; 7 nucleotides line up with TRBD1. The length of the CDR3 is 16 residues. CDR1 and CDR2 from the germline V gene are MNHEY and SVGAGI. V dropped 2 bases and J dropped 1; count of bases not matched to a gene: 8. CDR3 coding DNA: TGTGCCAGCAGTTACAATACCCGGGACAGTTCCTACGAGCAGTACTTC. Translating gives CASSYNTRDSSYEQYF.

The rearrangement links TRBV11-3 to TRBJ2-1; 9 positions match TRBD2. This CDR3 has 15 amino acids. After removal of 1 base from V and 4 bases from J, the junction contained 2 bases not matched to a gene. Germline V gene lookup returns CDR1 SGHNT and CDR2 YENEEA. The CDR3 loop is CASSLGLAGYNEQFF. DNA of the CDR3: TGTGCCAGCAGCTTAGGGCTAGCGGGGTACAATGAGCAGTTCTTC.

The rearrangement joins TRBV7-2 to TRBJ2-1, with a weak D call TRBD2 (6 bases). Trimming took 5 bases from V and 4 from J, leaving 15 bases between them. This CDR3 is built from 15 residues. Germline V gene lookup returns CDR1 SGHTA and CDR2 FQGNSA. Here the CDR3 reads CASSRTRSGYNEQFF. For the CDR3, the DNA is TGTGCCAGCAGCCGAACTCGCAGCGGGTACAATGAGCAGTTCTTC.

The chain joins TRBV13 to TRBJ1-1, with 8 bases identical to TRBD1. In germline, CDR1 is PRHDT, CDR2 FYEKMQ (reference sequence). The junction had 6 bases not matched to a gene; V was cut back by 4 bases and J by 5 bases. The CDR3 consists of 14 residues. The CDR3 coding sequence is TGTGCCAGCAGCTCATTAACAGGGGGTACTGAAGCTTTCTTT. It yields the protein CASSSLTGGTEAFF.

V usage is TRBV2 and J usage is TRBJ2-1; 10 bases match TRBD1. Germline V gene sequence: CDR1 SNHLY, CDR2 FYNNEI. The CDR3 contains 14 residues. Germline trimming cut 6 bases from V and 7 bases from J; bases unmatched to any gene: 6. The CDR3 DNA is TGTGCCAGCAGGCCCGGGACAGGGGATAATGAGCAGTTCTTC. Its translation: CASRPGTGDNEQFF. Complete variable domain (other parts from reference TRBV2 and TRBJ2-1): EPEVTQTPSHQVTQMGQEVILRCVPISNHLYFYWYRQILGQKVEFLVSFYNNEISEKSEIFDDQFSVERPDGSNFTLKIRSTKLEDSAMYFCASRPGTGDNEQFFGPGTRLTVL.

This clone was recorded only once. The chain carries TRBV5-1 and TRBJ2-5; D might be TRBD1 (5 bases). The length of the CDR3 is 14 residues. Trimming cost V 4 bases and J 2 bases, with 12 bases left between them. Per germline, CDR1 SGHRS and CDR2 YFSETQ. The CDR3 loop reads CASSLRTTQETQYF. The CDR3 DNA reads as TGCGCCAGCAGCCTACGGACAACACAAGAGACCCAGTACTTC.

V usage is TRBV7-2 and J usage is TRBJ2-5; 7 bases match TRBD1. Germline CDR1 and CDR2: SGHTA and FQGNSA. This CDR3 contains 14 residues. Unmatched junction bases numbered 1, after V lost 1 base and J lost 2 bases. CDR3 sequence reads: CASSLVTGQETQYF. Written as DNA, the CDR3 is TGTGCCAGCAGCTTAGTGACAGGGCAAGAGACCCAGTACTTC.

The V gene is TRBV5-1, the J gene TRBJ1-2; TRBD1 is a possible D gene (5 bases). The CDR3 is 18 amino acids. The germline V gene encodes CDR1 SGHRS and CDR2 YFSETQ. The V and J ends lost 4 bases and 0 bases respectively, with 22 bases between them. The CDR3 loop reads CASSLTLMTAQANYGYTF. Here the CDR3 DNA reads TGCGCCAGCAGCCTGACCCTAATGACAGCGCAAGCTAACTATGGCTACACCTTC.

The chain couples TRBV29-1 to TRBJ2-5, with D maybe TRBD1 (5 bases). The end of the DNA is better explained by TRBJ2-7, so the J call may be wrong. Germline V gene lookup returns CDR1 SQVTM and CDR2 ANQGSEA. This CDR3 comprises 12 residues. The CDR3 sequence is CSVFGQGGEQYF. CDR3 coding DNA: TGCAGCGTTTTTGGGCAGGGCGGCGAGCAGTACTTC.

The V call is TRBV5-1, the J call TRBJ2-5, with TRBD1 matching 8 bases. Germline V gene data show CDR1 as SGHRS and CDR2 as YFSETQ. The length of the CDR3 is 17 residues. Trimming cost V 4 bases and J 2 bases; bases outside gene matches: 13. CDR3 sequence: CASSDGQGVFVQETQYF. The CDR3 bases are TGCGCCAGCAGCGACGGACAGGGTGTATTCGTACAAGAGACCCAGTACTTC.

The J gene is TRBJ1-2, the V gene TRBV29-1, with D possibly matching TRBD1 (5 bases). Trimming left V 4 bases short and J 4 bases short, with 16 bases between. There are 14 residues in the CDR3. Germline V gene sequence: CDR1 SQVTM, CDR2 ANQGSEA. CDR3 protein: CSVAGPGYSYGYTF. As DNA, the CDR3 is TGCAGCGTTGCAGGGCCAGGGTATAGCTATGGCTACACCTTC.

The V call is TRBV5-6, the J call TRBJ1-1, with 9 positions matching TRBD1. After removal of 2 bases from V and 4 bases from J, the junction contained 12 bases not matched to a gene. The germline V gene encodes CDR1 SGHDT and CDR2 YYEEEE. The CDR3 has 17 residues. CDR3 amino acids: CASSFGTGSISGTEAFF. For the CDR3, the DNA is TGTGCCAGCAGCTTCGGGACAGGGTCAATCTCGGGCACTGAAGCTTTCTTT.